This is a list of T cell receptor beta chains from one sample in a study of spatial heterogeneity in lung cancer. TCRdb fed the 5' RACE reads into MiXCR, producing one record per CDR3 protein. The profile shows 30,000 to 45,000 distinct CDR3 sequences, about 7.2% of them singletons. The starting material was PBMCs, obtained at surgery. These receptors came from a female donor with early-stage non-small cell lung cancer. Each CDR3 is given with its conserved first and last residue. Each record gives: V gene, D gene, J gene, clone size, CDR3 DNA, CDR3 protein. A D gene is named only where the DNA matches it firmly. Clone size is not always given. Where it is, it says once, few, many or a class for expanded clones.

TRBV28	TRBD1	TRBJ1-5	once	TGTGCCACCGGACAGGGGCATCAGCCCCAGCATTTT	CATGQGHQPQHF
TRBV5-4	NA	TRBJ1-1	few	TGTGCCAGCAGCTCCGGACAGAGGAACACTGAAGCTTTCTTT	CASSSGQRNTEAFF
TRBV7-8	NA	TRBJ2-1	few	TGTGCCAGCAGCGTCTGGGTTGTCAATGAGCAGTTCTTC	CASSVWVVNEQFF
TRBV28	NA	TRBJ2-7	medium-sized	TGTGCCAGCAGTTCCCCTAGGGATTTCTACGAGCAGTACTTC	CASSSPRDFYEQYF
TRBV20-1	NA	TRBJ1-2	many	TGCAGTGCTAGAGATCCAACCACACATGGCTACACCTTC	CSARDPTTHGYTF
TRBV28	NA	TRBJ1-1	many	TGTGCCAGCAGTTTGTTTTCCGGCACTGAAGCTTTCTTT	CASSLFSGTEAFF
TRBV30	NA	TRBJ1-4	NA	TGTGCCTGGATGGTCCAGGGTGCCGAAAAACTGTTTTTT	CAWMVQGAEKLFF
TRBV6-2/TRBV6-3	NA	TRBJ2-2	many	TGTGCCAGCAGTGTGAGAGAGGACACCGGGGAGCTGTTTTTT	CASSVREDTGELFF
TRBV2	NA	TRBJ2-7	many	TGTGCCAGCAGTGGATCGTCGTCGGGAAACGAGCAGTACTTC	CASSGSSSGNEQYF
TRBV5-1	NA	TRBJ2-3	many	TGCGCCAGCAGCCCCCGTCCAGGGGCAACAGATACGCAGTATTTT	CASSPRPGATDTQYF
TRBV28	NA	TRBJ1-2	many	TGTGCCAGCAGTTTAGATGGGGCAGCTCCCTATGGCTACACCTTC	CASSLDGAAPYGYTF
TRBV3-1	TRBD1	TRBJ2-7	few	TGTGCCAGCAGCCCGCCGACAGGGGTGGACGAGCAGTACTTC	CASSPPTGVDEQYF
TRBV6-2/TRBV6-3	NA	TRBJ1-2	many	TGTGCCAGCAGTGTCTCTCAGGGAAACTATGGCTACACCTTC	CASSVSQGNYGYTF
TRBV6-1	TRBD1	TRBJ2-3	many	TGTGCCAGCAGTGAAATGACAGGGGCGCCAAGGGATACGCAGTATTTT	CASSEMTGAPRDTQYF
TRBV7-9	TRBD1	TRBJ2-2	many	TGTGCCAGCAGCCAGAGGGACAGGGGGCCCGGGGAGCTGTTTTTT	CASSQRDRGPGELFF
TRBV4-3	NA	TRBJ2-6	NA	TGCGCCAGCAGCCAAGATGGGCTTTGGGATTCTGGGGCCAACGTCCTGACTTTC	CASSQDGLWDSGANVLTF
TRBV6-1	NA	TRBJ2-3	NA	TGTGCCAGCACCGCGGAGCGAGTACCCACGGGTACGCAGTATTTT	CASTAERVPTGTQYF
TRBV6-2/TRBV6-3	TRBD1	TRBJ2-1	NA	TGTGCCACCGACAGGGGGCGTGACAATGAGCAGTTCTTC	CATDRGRDNEQFF
TRBV11-2	NA	TRBJ2-5	NA	TGTGCCAGCAGCTTAGGGCCAGCATGGGGGCAAGAGACCCAGTACTTC	CASSLGPAWGQETQYF
TRBV29-1	TRBD1	TRBJ1-4	many	TGCAGCGGGAGGGACAGGGGCAATGAAAAACTGTTTTTT	CSGRDRGNEKLFF
TRBV9	NA	TRBJ1-1	many	TGTGCCAGCAGCGTACTCCCAGGGGATACTGAAGCTTTCTTT	CASSVLPGDTEAFF
TRBV3-1	TRBD1	TRBJ1-5	many	TGTGCCAGCAGCCAAGCGGGACAGAGAAATCAGCCCCAGCATTTT	CASSQAGQRNQPQHF
TRBV6-6	NA	TRBJ2-1	many	TGTGCCAGCAGTTTCGGACAGCCCGCTGAGCAGTTCTTC	CASSFGQPAEQFF
TRBV27	TRBD1	TRBJ1-5	many	TGTGCCAGCAGTTTACAGGGGGGGCAGCCCCAGCATTTT	CASSLQGGQPQHF
TRBV7-9	NA	TRBJ2-5	NA	TGTGCCAGCAGCCAAATTCAAGAGACCCAGTACTTC	CASSQIQETQYF
TRBV7-2	NA	TRBJ2-7	many	TGTGCCAGCAGCTTCGCGGCTAGCTCCGAGCAGTACTTC	CASSFAASSEQYF
TRBV28	TRBD1	TRBJ1-5	NA	TGTGCCAGCAGAGGGACAGGGGGGCCTTGGCAGCCCCAGCATTTT	CASRGTGGPWQPQHF
TRBV2	NA	TRBJ2-5	few	TGTGCCAGCAGGGGGATCGTTGAGACCCAGTACTTC	CASRGIVETQYF
TRBV7-2	NA	TRBJ1-1	few	TGTGCCAGCCGACTGACTGCGAACACTGAAGCTTTCTTT	CASRLTANTEAFF
TRBV7-3	TRBD2	TRBJ2-5	NA	TGTGCCAGCAGCTTAGGTCTAGCGGCGGAGACCCAGTACTTC	CASSLGLAAETQYF
TRBV19	TRBD2	TRBJ2-7	many	TGTGCCAGTAGGAAACTAGCGGGGGCCTACGAGCAGTACTTC	CASRKLAGAYEQYF
TRBV5-5	NA	TRBJ1-2	many	TGTGCCAGCAGCTTGCGCGGGCTCTATGGCTACACCTTC	CASSLRGLYGYTF
TRBV23-1	NA	TRBJ1-1	NA	TGCGCCAGCAGTCAGGGGCAAGCCACTGAAGCTTTCTTT	CASSQGQATEAFF
TRBV28	NA	TRBJ2-2	many	TGTGCCAGCAGTTTTGTAGGCACCGGGGAGCTGTTTTTT	CASSFVGTGELFF
TRBV3-1	NA	TRBJ2-1	NA	TGTGCCAGCAGCCAACTCTCGGATGAGCAGTTCTTC	CASSQLSDEQFF
TRBV5-8	TRBD1	TRBJ1-6	many	TGTGCCAGCAGCTTGGTACAGGGGGGTAATTCACCCCTCCACTTT	CASSLVQGGNSPLHF
TRBV6-1	NA	TRBJ1-5	many	TGTGCCAGCAGTGAATCACGGGTCTCGTCCCAGCATTTT	CASSESRVSSQHF
TRBV18	TRBD1	TRBJ2-6	many	TGTGCCAGCCAGGGGGCTGGGGCCAACGTCCTGACTTTC	CASQGAGANVLTF
TRBV7-3	NA	TRBJ2-1	NA	TGTGCCAGCAGCTTAAGAGAGACAGCGGGTTACAATGAGCAGTTCTTC	CASSLRETAGYNEQFF
TRBV7-9	TRBD1	TRBJ2-1	few	TGTGCCAGCAGCCATCAGGGGGTTGAGCAGTTCTTC	CASSHQGVEQFF
TRBV29-1	NA	TRBJ2-3	many	TGCAGCGTTGAAGAAGGGGGTGATACGCAGTATTTT	CSVEEGGDTQYF
TRBV24-1	NA	TRBJ2-4	many	TGTGCCACCAGTGAGGGTCCCAGGGGAAACGGAACCAAAAACATTCAGTACTTC	CATSEGPRGNGTKNIQYF
TRBV30	TRBD2	TRBJ2-5	many	TGTGCCTGGAGTGGACTAGCGGGGCTACAAGAGACCCAGTACTTC	CAWSGLAGLQETQYF
TRBV5-1	NA	TRBJ2-1	many	TGCGCCAGCTCCACCCCAGCTGCGGGGAATGAGCAGTTCTTC	CASSTPAAGNEQFF
TRBV13	TRBD1	TRBJ2-1	many	TGTGCCAGCAGCCCGGCCTTCCCGGGACAGGGGGCCCCCGCGGTGAGGAATGAGCAGTTCTTC	CASSPAFPGQGAPAVRNEQFF
TRBV7-9	NA	TRBJ2-3	many	TGTGCCAGCAGCCCGGGGACCACATCGGATACGCAGTATTTT	CASSPGTTSDTQYF
TRBV6-1	NA	TRBJ1-1	many	TGTGCCAGCAGTACTCAACAAGGCACTGAAGCTTTCTTT	CASSTQQGTEAFF
TRBV20-1	TRBD2	TRBJ2-1	NA	TGCAGTGCTAGAGATCGGAGCGGGAGCTCCTACAATGAGCAGTTCTTC	CSARDRSGSSYNEQFF
TRBV9	NA	TRBJ2-7	few	TGTGCCAGCAGCGTAGGAGGCCGGAACGAGCAGTACTTC	CASSVGGRNEQYF
TRBV15	NA	TRBJ1-1	many	TGTGCCACCAGCAGGGCCCCGATCGGGGAGAACACTGAAGCTTTCTTT	CATSRAPIGENTEAFF
TRBV4-1	NA	TRBJ1-2	few	TGCGCCAGCAGCCAAGATGTGACTGCTTATGGCTACACCTTC	CASSQDVTAYGYTF
TRBV20-1	NA	TRBJ2-2	few	TGCAGTCGTAGGGGTCCCACCGGGGAGCTGTTTTTT	CSRRGPTGELFF
TRBV3-1	NA	TRBJ2-6	many	TGTGCCAGCAGCCAAGAAGCAGGCACGTTTAGGTCTGGGGCCAACGTCCTGACTTTC	CASSQEAGTFRSGANVLTF
TRBV2	TRBD1	TRBJ1-2	NA	TGTGCCAGCAGTGAAAGGGCAGGGGGCGCGAAAGGCTACACCTTC	CASSERAGGAKGYTF
TRBV9	TRBD2	TRBJ2-5	many	TGTGCCAGCAGTCCGGGGGGGCAAGAGACCCAGTACTTC	CASSPGGQETQYF
TRBV20-1	NA	TRBJ2-4	many	TGCAGTGCTAGGGGGCACAATTCAGCCAAAAACATTCAGTACTTC	CSARGHNSAKNIQYF
TRBV6-6	TRBD2	TRBJ2-5	many	TGTGCCAGCAGTTACGGAGCGGAGCGGGAGGAGACCCAGTACTTC	CASSYGAEREETQYF